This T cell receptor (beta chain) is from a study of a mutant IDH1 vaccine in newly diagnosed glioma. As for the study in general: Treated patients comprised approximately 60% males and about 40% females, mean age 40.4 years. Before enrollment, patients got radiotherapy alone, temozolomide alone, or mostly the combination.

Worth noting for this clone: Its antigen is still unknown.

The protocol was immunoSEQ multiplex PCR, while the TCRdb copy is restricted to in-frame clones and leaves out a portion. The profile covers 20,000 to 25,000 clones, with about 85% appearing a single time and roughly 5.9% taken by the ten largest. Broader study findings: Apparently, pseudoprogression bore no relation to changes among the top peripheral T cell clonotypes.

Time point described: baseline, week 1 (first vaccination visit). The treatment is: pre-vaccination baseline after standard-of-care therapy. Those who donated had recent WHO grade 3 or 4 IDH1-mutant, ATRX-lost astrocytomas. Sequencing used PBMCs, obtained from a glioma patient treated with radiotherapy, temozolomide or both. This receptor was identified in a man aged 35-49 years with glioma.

The CDR3 loop reads CASSRRQGANTDTQYF. For the CDR3, the DNA is TGTGCCAGCAGCCGCCGACAGGGGGCGAACACAGATACGCAGTATTTT. The genes are TRBV7-9 and TRBJ2-3, with 10 bases fitting TRBD1. This CDR3 comprises 16 residues. The J segment lost 2 bases and the V segment lost 5 bases, leaving 7 bases of the junction unmatched. Per germline, CDR1 SEHNR and CDR2 FQNEAQ (reference sequence).